This entry lists 15 T cell receptor beta chains sequenced from one sample in a study of T cells in tuberculosis. The method was immunoSEQ multiplex PCR; TCRdb's version includes in-frame clones alone and lacks a portion of them. The table lists 20,000 to 25,000 clones, around 85% of them singletons. Documented time point: new active TB diagnosis, blood taken before or within 7 days of starting treatment. The source material was PBMCs, sampled at tuberculosis diagnosis. All receptors derive from an adult with tuberculosis.

The CDR3 loop reads CASSFSRTTPPETQYF. CDR3 bases: TGCGCCAGCAGCTTTAGTCGTACGACTCCACCAGAGACCCAGTACTTC. The chain couples TRBV5-1 to TRBJ2-5; unclear D gene. The V end lost 2 bases, the J end lost 4 bases, and 18 bases lay between the germline ends. The CDR3 loop spans 16 amino acids. The V gene's germline CDR1 is SGHRS and CDR2 YFSETQ.

This clone was detected once. The rearrangement uses TRBV5-1 and TRBJ2-3; 8 nucleotides agree with TRBD2. The junction had 10 bases not matched to a gene; V was cut back by 1 base and J by 6 bases. This CDR3 comprises 16 residues. Germline-derived CDR1 and CDR2 are SGHRS and YFSETQ. In DNA, the CDR3 is TGCGCCAGCAGCTTGACTTTTAGCGGGACGGTCGATACGCAGTATTTT. Protein: CASSLTFSGTVDTQYF. The full variable domain, rest sourced from reference TRBV5-1 and TRBJ2-3, is KAGVTQTPRYLIKTRGQQVTLSCSPISGHRSVSWYQQTPGQGLQFLFEYFSETQRNKGNFPGRFSGRQFSNSRSEMNVSTLELGDSALYLCASSLTFSGTVDTQYFGPGTRLTVL.

The V gene is TRBV6-4, the J gene TRBJ2-1, with unresolved D. CDR1 and CDR2 from the germline V gene are MRHNA and SNTAGT. The V end was cut by 4 bases, the J end by 2 bases, with 15 bases between. The CDR3 sequence is 16 residues long. CDR3: CASSGVLTGAYNEQFF. In DNA, the CDR3 is TGTGCCAGCAGTGGTGTACTGACCGGAGCCTACAATGAGCAGTTCTTC.

This clone showed up just a few times. This chain's CDR3 is CARGTGPGANVLTF. In nucleotides, the CDR3 is TGTGCCAGGGGGACAGGGCCCGGGGCCAACGTCCTGACTTTC. The chain carries TRBV7-9 and TRBJ2-6, with TRBD1 matching 9 bases. Germline values: CDR1 SEHNR, CDR2 FQNEAQ (reference sequence). The CDR3 has 14 amino acids. Germline trimming cut 9 bases from V and 4 bases from J; bases unmatched to any gene: 4.

This chain uses TRBV6-1 with TRBJ1-5; D is perhaps TRBD1 (5 bases). CDR3 length: 13 residues. With 5 bases removed from V and 3 bases from J, the gap between germline ends came to 8 bases. Germline CDR1 and CDR2: MNHNS and SASEGT. CDR3: CASSPQVNQPQHF. In nucleotides, the CDR3 is TGTGCCAGCAGTCCACAGGTCAATCAGCCCCAGCATTTT.

The rearrangement uses TRBV28 and TRBJ1-2; 8 nucleotides agree with TRBD1. The CDR3 loop spans 16 amino acids. Germline V gene data show CDR1 as MDHEN and CDR2 as SYDVKM. J lost 6 bases, V lost 2 bases, and 11 bases had no gene match. The CDR3 reads CASSLPGQTGGDGYTF. CDR3 in DNA: TGTGCCAGCAGTTTACCCGGTCAAACAGGGGGAGATGGCTACACCTTC.

The chain couples TRBV5-1 to TRBJ1-2, with TRBD1 as a possible D gene (5 bases). The CDR3 consists of 13 residues. CDR1 and CDR2 from the germline V gene are SGHRS and YFSETQ. Trimming took 0 bases from V and 8 from J, leaving 11 bases between them. CDR3: CASSLGSQGGYTF. CDR3 coding DNA: TGCGCCAGCAGCTTGGGGTCTCAGGGAGGCTACACCTTC.

The CDR3: CASSWGPSGNEQFF. The CDR3 nucleotides read TGCGCCAGCAGCTGGGGGCCTAGTGGTAATGAGCAGTTCTTC. The rearrangement links TRBV5-1 to TRBJ2-1; the D gene is possibly TRBD1 (6 bases). This CDR3 is 14 amino acids long. Germline V gene lookup returns CDR1 SGHRS and CDR2 YFSETQ. V was trimmed by 3 bases and J by 7 bases, leaving 14 bases between them. The full variable domain, rest sourced from reference TRBV5-1 and TRBJ2-1, is KAGVTQTPRYLIKTRGQQVTLSCSPISGHRSVSWYQQTPGQGLQFLFEYFSETQRNKGNFPGRFSGRQFSNSRSEMNVSTLELGDSALYLCASSWGPSGNEQFFGPGTRLTVL.

To note about this clone: Germline is not matched at one junction end, which may reflect a read error. V usage is TRBV4-2 and J usage is TRBJ1-4; 7 bases map to TRBD1. Germline-derived CDR1 and CDR2 are LGHNA and YNFKEQ. The CDR3 is 13 amino acids. The DNA of the CDR3 is TGTGCCAGCACCCCTGGGGGACGCTCAGGGGGGATTTTT. Protein product: CASTPGGRSGGIF.

This chain uses TRBV7-9 with TRBJ2-7; 8 bases agree with TRBD1. The germline CDR1 and CDR2 sequences are SEHNR and FQNEAQ (reference sequence). This CDR3 region has 12 residues. Unmatched junction bases numbered 7, after V lost 11 bases and J lost 4 bases. CDR3 nucleotides: TGTGCCGCAGGAACAGGGGGGTACGAGCAGTACTTC. Translating gives CAAGTGGYEQYF.

The chain uses TRBV7-2 and TRBJ1-2, with D perhaps TRBD1 (5 bases). Looked up from germline, CDR1 is SGHTA and CDR2 is FQGNSA. The ends were cut back, 1 base at V and 3 bases at J, with 18 bases in the middle. The CDR3 runs to 17 residues. This chain's CDR3 is CASSLVSTGLGHYGYTF. CDR3 nucleotide sequence: TGTGCCAGCAGCTTAGTATCTACAGGCCTAGGTCACTATGGCTACACCTTC.

The chain employs TRBV7-2 and TRBJ2-2; D unclear. The germline V and J ends were trimmed by 0 bases and 0 bases, with 8 bases remaining between them. Germline-derived CDR1 and CDR2 are SGHTA and FQGNSA. The CDR3 has 16 amino acids. In nucleotides, the CDR3 is TGTGCCAGCAGCTTAGCTGCGGTCGCGAACACCGGGGAGCTGTTTTTT. Its protein product is CASSLAAVANTGELFF. Together with reference TRBV7-2 and TRBJ2-2, the CDR3 gives the full variable domain: GAGVSQSPSNKVTEKGKDVELRCDPISGHTALYWYRQSLGQGLEFLIYFQGNSAPDKSGLPSDRFSAERTGGSVSTLTIQRTQQEDSAVYLCASSLAAVANTGELFFGEGSRLTVL.

The V and J genes are TRBV9 and TRBJ2-6; 10 nucleotides line up with TRBD2. J gave up 0 bases and V 4 bases, and 10 bases lay outside the gene matches. There are 19 residues in the CDR3. Germline V gives CDR1 SGDLS, CDR2 YYNGEE. This CDR3 is CASSRPRTSGYSGANVLTF. The CDR3 DNA reads as TGTGCCAGCAGCAGACCCCGGACTAGCGGTTACTCTGGGGCCAACGTCCTGACTTTC.

This clone was observed a handful of times. The V and J genes are TRBV6-4 and TRBJ2-1; no clear D. This CDR3 spans 15 amino acids. The germline gives CDR1 MRHNA, CDR2 SNTAGT. Trimming removed 0 bases from V and 3 bases from J, with 9 bases in between. The CDR3 DNA reads TGTGCCAGCAGTGACTCGAGAGGAGACTACAATGAGCAGTTCTTC. Encoded protein: CASSDSRGDYNEQFF.

The chain joins TRBV7-2 to TRBJ2-1; 10 nucleotides agree with TRBD2. Germline CDR1 is SGHTA and CDR2 is FQGNSA. This CDR3 spans 15 amino acids. V was pared by 3 bases and J by 2 bases, with 1 base of the junction left unmatched. The CDR3 bases are TGTGCCAGCAGCTTTAGCGGGGGGACCTACAATGAGCAGTTCTTC. Translation gives CASSFSGGTYNEQFF.